One sample yielded the 21 T cell receptor beta chains listed below, sequenced in a study of T cell repertoires in cytomegalovirus infection. MiXCR, applied by TCRdb to the reads, yields one record per CDR3 protein. The table records 200,000 to 300,000 distinct CDR3 sequences, approximately 6.7% of them present only once. The specimen was PBMCs. These receptors came from a human donor in good health (CMV status not recorded). Some clones in this sample may be carry-over from other donors' samples.

This clonotype has ten or more counts. The J gene is TRBJ2-4, the V gene TRBV6-1; 7 nucleotides align to TRBD1. The germline V gene encodes CDR1 MNHNS and CDR2 SASEGT. With V trimmed by 5 bases and J by 6 bases, 13 bases remained unmatched. The CDR3 loop spans 16 amino acids. In DNA form, the CDR3 reads TGTGCCAGCAGTCCTCGGGACAGCCCAAGGGGAAACATTCAGTACTTC. It yields the protein CASSPRDSPRGNIQYF.

This clonotype was seen many times. The chain carries TRBV29-1 and TRBJ1-5; TRBD1 agrees at 8 bases. This CDR3 is 13 amino acids long. Germline assignment: CDR1 SQVTM and CDR2 ANQGSEA. V gave up 4 bases and J gave up 4 bases; unmatched junction bases: 3. Here the CDR3 DNA reads TGCAGCGTTGCAGGGGGCCCGAATCAGCCCCAGCATTTT. Amino acid sequence: CSVAGGPNQPQHF.

About this clonotype: A much larger clone differs by one base, so this may be a read error. The chain couples TRBV4-1 to TRBJ1-6; no clear D gene. The germline CDR1 and CDR2 sequences are MGHRA and YSYEKL. This CDR3 region has 15 residues. As DNA, the CDR3 is TGCGCCAGCAGCCCCGGAGAGGGAACGGCTTCACCCCCCCACTTT. It encodes CASSPGEGTASPPHF.

The chain links TRBV2 to TRBJ2-5, with D tentatively TRBD2 (6 bases). Trimming pared 8 bases from V and 4 bases from J, leaving 14 bases between. Germline CDR1 SNHLY, CDR2 FYNNEI. The CDR3 sequence is 13 residues long. CDR3 nucleotide sequence: TGTGCCAGCGGGGGGTGGACCGGAGAGACCCAGTACTTC. Protein: CASGGWTGETQYF. The complete variable domain, with remaining parts taken from reference TRBV2 and TRBJ2-5, reads EPEVTQTPSHQVTQMGQEVILRCVPISNHLYFYWYRQILGQKVEFLVSFYNNEISEKSEIFDDQFSVERPDGSNFTLKIRSTKLEDSAMYFCASGGWTGETQYFGPGTRLLVL.

This clonotype appeared many times. The chain is built from TRBV2 and TRBJ1-1; 7 bases line up with TRBD1. The trim removed 8 bases at V and 1 base at J, leaving 4 bases unmatched. CDR3 length: 13 amino acids. Looked up from germline, CDR1 is SNHLY and CDR2 is FYNNEI. CDR3 nucleotide sequence: TGTGCCAGCCTTTACAGGGGGAACACTGAAGCTTTCTTT. Its translation is CASLYRGNTEAFF.

For this clonotype: A much larger clone lies one base from this, so it may be a read error. J is TRBJ1-6 and V is TRBV20-1, with D possibly TRBD1 on 6 matching bases. V lost 5 bases and J lost 10, with 21 bases in between. Per germline, CDR1 DFQATT and CDR2 SNEGSKA (reference sequence). This CDR3 contains 15 residues. The CDR3 DNA follows: TGCAGTGCTCCCCCACCCACAGGGAAGGGATCACCCCTCCACTTT. It yields the protein CSAPPPTGKGSPLHF.

This clonotype has a count of ten or more. The chain couples TRBV29-1 to TRBJ1-1; 7 nucleotides align to TRBD1. This CDR3 has 15 amino acids. Germline values: CDR1 SQVTM, CDR2 ANQGSEA. J lost 4 bases, V lost 4 bases, and 12 bases had no gene match. The CDR3 bases are TGCAGCGTTGGAAACAGGGGTACTGTGAGCACTGAAGCTTTCTTT. It specifies CSVGNRGTVSTEAFF. Full variable domain (missing parts from reference TRBV29-1 and TRBJ1-1): SAVISQKPSRDICQRGTSLTIQCQVDSQVTMMFWYRQQPGQSLTLIATANQGSEATYESGFVIDKFPISRPNLTFSTLTVSNMSPEDSSIYLCSVGNRGTVSTEAFFGQGTRLTVV.

In regard to this clonotype: A much larger clone lies a single base off, so this may be a read error. This rearrangement joins TRBV20-1 to TRBJ1-4, with D hard to call. Germline V CDR1 and CDR2: DFQATT, SNEGSKA (reference sequence). The CDR3 is 10 amino acids. CDR3: CSASGENLFF. The CDR3 DNA is TGCAGTGCTAGTGGGGAAAACCTGTTTTTT.

This clonotype was observed many times. The V gene is TRBV20-1, the J gene TRBJ1-1; D remains unclear. V gave up 6 bases and J gave up 2 bases, with 10 bases separating them. Germline V lookup: CDR1 DFQATT, CDR2 SNEGSKA (reference sequence). This CDR3 region has 12 residues. CDR3 in DNA: TGCAGTGCAGTGACGGGAAACACTGAAGCTTTCTTT. Its translation: CSAVTGNTEAFF.

Ten or more counts support this clonotype. The CDR3 sequence is CSARGDPQDEQYF. The CDR3 coding sequence is TGCAGCGCCCGGGGGGACCCCCAGGACGAGCAGTACTTC. V gene TRBV29-1 combines with J gene TRBJ2-7; TRBD2 matches at 7 bases. The V and J ends lost 7 bases and 5 bases, in that order; junction bases with no gene match: 11. From germline, CDR1 is SQVTM and CDR2 ANQGSEA. CDR3 size: 13 residues.

The sample holds many counts of this clonotype. In nucleotides, the CDR3 is TGTGCCAGCAGCTATAGTTGGGGGGCTAGCTCCTACGAGCAGTACTTC. It translates to CASSYSWGASSYEQYF. V and J are TRBV28 and TRBJ2-7; the D gene could be TRBD1 or TRBD2 (6 bases each). V shed 6 bases and J shed 0 bases, with 18 bases lying between them. The CDR3 is 16 residues long. Germline V lookup: CDR1 MDHEN, CDR2 SYDVKM.

In this sample, this clonotype turned up many times. This sequence joins TRBV5-6 and TRBJ1-5; the D gene is possibly TRBD1 (6 bases). The CDR3 is 15 amino acids. Trimming shortened V by 0 bases and J by 6 bases, and 13 bases separated the two germline ends. The germline V gene encodes CDR1 SGHDT and CDR2 YYEEEE. CDR3 in amino acids: CASSLGGGMSQPQHF. In nucleotides, the CDR3 is TGTGCCAGCAGCTTGGGAGGGGGTATGTCTCAGCCCCAGCATTTT.

This clonotype has at least ten counts. This chain joins TRBV12-3 or TRBV12-4 and TRBJ1-1; no reliable D call. This CDR3 has 12 amino acids. V was clipped by 6 bases and J by 7 bases, with 12 bases between them. This CDR3 reads CASSRGVSEAFF. CDR3 in DNA: TGTGCCAGCAGCCGCGGGGTGAGTGAAGCTTTCTTT.

There are many counts of this clonotype. The rearrangement links TRBV20-1 to TRBJ2-1, with D perhaps matching TRBD1 (6 bases). The length of the CDR3 is 18 residues. The germline V gene has CDR1 DFQATT and CDR2 SNEGSKA (reference sequence). V dropped 5 bases and J dropped 4 bases, with 27 bases sitting between them. CDR3 amino acids: CSALGDTSERSLYNEQFF. DNA for the CDR3: TGCAGTGCTCTGGGGGACACCTCAGAAAGATCCCTATACAATGAGCAGTTCTTC.

The table lists this clonotype with many counts. This chain connects TRBV20-1 to TRBJ1-3; D unresolved. Trimming pared 1 base from V and 6 bases from J, leaving 10 bases between. Germline loops: CDR1 DFQATT, CDR2 SNEGSKA (reference sequence). The CDR3 is 13 amino acids. The CDR3: CSARVRNSNTIYF. The CDR3 nucleotides are TGCAGTGCTAGAGTCAGGAATTCAAACACCATATATTTT.

This clonotype was observed many times. This chain uses TRBV12-3 or TRBV12-4 with TRBJ2-7, with D possibly matching TRBD2 (5 bases). The V end was cut by 1 base, the J end by 6 bases, with 10 bases between. The CDR3 covers 13 residues. CDR3: CASSLDRGSEQYF. DNA for the CDR3: TGTGCCAGCAGTTTAGACAGAGGGAGCGAGCAGTACTTC.

This clonotype was recorded at least ten times. The chain recombines TRBV25-1 with TRBJ1-1; D may be TRBD1 (5 bases). Deletions cut 8 bases from V and 5 bases from J, with 15 bases between. This CDR3 region has 13 residues. Germline V gene lookup returns CDR1 MGHDK and CDR2 SYGVNS. The CDR3 region has the DNA TGTGCCAGCTACTCCAGGGTGGGTACTGAAGCTTTCTTT. This sequence encodes CASYSRVGTEAFF.

The chain has TRBV28 and TRBJ2-7; D tentatively reads TRBD1 or TRBD2 (5 bases each). Trimming cost V 3 bases and J 4 bases, with 13 bases left between them. The CDR3 runs 14 residues. Germline loops: CDR1 MDHEN, CDR2 SYDVKM. The CDR3 spells CASSFEGNRYEQYF. DNA of the CDR3: TGTGCCAGCAGTTTTGAGGGAAACAGGTACGAGCAGTACTTC.

The table lists this clonotype with many counts. V is TRBV15 and J is TRBJ2-1; unclear D gene. The germline V gene encodes CDR1 LNHNV and CDR2 YYDKDF (reference sequence). This CDR3 contains 14 residues. V lost 0 bases to trimming and J lost 4 bases, with 7 bases between them. This CDR3 is CATSRETVYNEQFF. The CDR3 DNA sequence: TGTGCCACCAGCAGAGAAACAGTTTACAATGAGCAGTTCTTC.

Ten or more counts support this clonotype. This rearrangement joins TRBV7-2 to TRBJ2-5; no clear D. CDR1 is SGHTA, CDR2 FQGNSA, per germline. This CDR3 comprises 14 residues. The V gene lost 1 base and the J gene lost 5 bases, with 11 bases spanning the gap. Written as DNA, the CDR3 is TGTGCCAGCAGCTTAGGTCTCGTACGGGAGACCCAGTACTTC. Translating it yields CASSLGLVRETQYF.

In its sample, this clonotype was seen a few times. This chain uses TRBV19 with TRBJ2-3; D is perhaps TRBD1 (6 bases). This CDR3 has 14 residues. Germline V gives CDR1 LNHDA, CDR2 SQIVND (reference sequence). Trimming removed 3 bases at V and 5 bases at J, with 12 bases between. As DNA, the CDR3 is TGTGCCAGTAGTATCGAGACAGGAGGAGATACGCAGTATTTT. This gives the protein CASSIETGGDTQYF.